This TCR beta chain was recovered during a study of blood T cell repertoires in COVID-19. Clones were sequenced by immunoSEQ multiplex PCR, and TCRdb holds only the in-frame ones, with some missing. The table includes roughly 150,000 clones, approximately 83% detected once. Germline CDR1 is SGHTA and CDR2 is FQGTGA. The CDR3 extends over 18 amino acids. J gave up 4 bases and V 1 base, and 12 bases lay outside the gene matches. This clone was seen once. The receptor comes from a man between 65 and 85 years old with active or convalescent COVID-19. The chain employs TRBV7-3 and TRBJ2-5; TRBD2 matches at 10 bases. Source material: peripheral blood. The CDR3 nucleotides are TGTGCCAGCAGCTTAAAACCTATCCTAGCGGGAGTGGGAGAGACCCAGTACTTC. Protein sequence: CASSLKPILAGVGETQYF.